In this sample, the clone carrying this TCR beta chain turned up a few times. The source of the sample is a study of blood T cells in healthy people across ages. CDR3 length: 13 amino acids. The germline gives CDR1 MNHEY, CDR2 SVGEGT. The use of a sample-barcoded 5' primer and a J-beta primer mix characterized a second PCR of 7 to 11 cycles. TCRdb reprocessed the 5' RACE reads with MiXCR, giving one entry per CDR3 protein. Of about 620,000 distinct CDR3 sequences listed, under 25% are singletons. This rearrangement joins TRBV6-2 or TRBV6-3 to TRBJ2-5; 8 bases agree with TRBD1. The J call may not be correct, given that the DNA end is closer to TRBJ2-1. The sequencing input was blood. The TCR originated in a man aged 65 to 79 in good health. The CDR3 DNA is TGTGCCAGCAGTTACCGGACAGGGAGTGAGCAGTTCTTC. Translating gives CASSYRTGSEQFF.